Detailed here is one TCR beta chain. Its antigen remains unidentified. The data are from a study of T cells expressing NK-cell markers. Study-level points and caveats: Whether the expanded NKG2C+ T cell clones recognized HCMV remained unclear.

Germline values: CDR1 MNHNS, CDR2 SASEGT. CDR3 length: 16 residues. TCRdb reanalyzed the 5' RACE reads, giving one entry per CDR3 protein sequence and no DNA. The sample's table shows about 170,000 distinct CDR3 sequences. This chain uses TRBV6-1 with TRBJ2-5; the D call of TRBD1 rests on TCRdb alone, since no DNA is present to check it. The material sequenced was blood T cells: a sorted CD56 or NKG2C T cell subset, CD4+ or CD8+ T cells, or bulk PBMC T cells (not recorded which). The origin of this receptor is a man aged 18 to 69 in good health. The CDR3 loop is CASSQDSFSGQETQYF.